These 9 T cell receptor beta chains came from one sample sequenced in a study of blood T cells in healthy people across ages. Sample-barcoded 5' priming and a J-beta primer mix drove a second PCR of roughly 7 to 11 cycles. TCRdb itself ran the 5' RACE reads through MiXCR, one entry per CDR3 protein. The sample has some 850,000 distinct CDR3 sequences, under 30% seen once. The same data also went into a second study, on T cells of mothers and their children.

The source material was blood. All receptors derive from a boy younger than 18 in good health.

The chain joins TRBV5-5 to TRBJ2-1, with 7 nucleotides matching TRBD2. With the DNA end fitting TRBJ2-7 better, the J assignment may be wrong. The CDR3 is made up of 13 amino acids. Germline-derived CDR1 and CDR2 are SGHKS and YYEKEE (reference sequence). The CDR3 DNA sequence: TGTGCCAGCAAAGGCAGCGGGATCTACGAGCAGTACGTC. This gives the protein CASKGSGIYEQYV.

For the CDR3, the DNA is TGCAGTGCCACAGACAGGAGCGGGGGCACAGATACGCAGTATTTT. Translation gives CSATDRSGGTDTQYF. This sequence joins TRBV20-1 and TRBJ2-3, with a tentative D call TRBD2 (7 bases). Germline loops: CDR1 DFQATT, CDR2 SNEGSKA (reference sequence). Trimming took off 6 bases at V and 1 base at J, with 17 bases between the two ends. The length of the CDR3 is 15 residues.

This clonotype has just a few counts. V usage is TRBV7-2 and J usage is TRBJ2-7; 12 nucleotides agree with TRBD1. V shed 0 bases and J 4 bases; nucleotides not matched to a gene: 4. This CDR3 comprises 16 residues. CDR1 and CDR2 from the germline V gene are SGHTA and FQGNSA. The CDR3 DNA reads TGTGCCAGCAGCTTAGCTGTGGGACAGGGGGCTTACGAGCAGTACTTC. It codes for CASSLAVGQGAYEQYF.

This clonotype was observed a few times. The CDR3 loop reads CASNLRPGAGNQPQHF. CDR3 DNA sequence: TGTGCCAGCAACCTAAGGCCTGGGGCCGGCAATCAGCCCCAGCATTTT. The genes are TRBV6-6 and TRBJ1-5, with D perhaps TRBD1 (5 bases). Germline assignment: CDR1 MNHNY and CDR2 SVGAGI (reference sequence). This CDR3 comprises 16 residues. V shed 7 bases and J shed 2 bases, with 18 bases lying between them.

The chain has TRBV12-3 or TRBV12-4 and TRBJ2-1; 7 bases map to TRBD2. J gave up 8 bases and V 6 bases, and 7 bases lay outside the gene matches. The CDR3 is 13 residues long. CDR3 amino acids: CASSKAGFHEQFF. DNA for the CDR3: TGTGCCAGCAGCAAAGCGGGGTTTCATGAGCAGTTCTTC.

V gene TRBV7-2 combines with J gene TRBJ2-4; 10 bases align to TRBD1. V was clipped by 5 bases and J by 8 bases; unmatched bases: 6. The germline V gene encodes CDR1 SGHTA and CDR2 FQGNSA. CDR3 size: 14 residues. The CDR3 region is CASSPRQGAHIQYF. CDR3 nucleotide sequence: TGTGCCAGCAGCCCACGACAGGGGGCTCACATTCAGTACTTC.

V and J are TRBV6-5 and TRBJ1-3; 9 bases match TRBD1. CDR1 MNHEY and CDR2 SVGAGI come from the germline V gene. The CDR3 runs 15 residues. J gave up 4 bases and V 4 bases, and 5 bases lay outside the gene matches. The CDR3 reads CASSSFDRGGNTIYF. CDR3 DNA sequence: TGTGCCAGCAGTTCGTTTGACAGGGGGGGAAACACCATATATTTT.

The V call is TRBV12-3 or TRBV12-4, the J call TRBJ2-5, with 10 bases lining up with TRBD2. Unmatched junction bases numbered 12, after V lost 6 bases and J lost 11 bases. This CDR3 region has 14 residues. In DNA form, the CDR3 reads TGTGCCAGCAGCTCCGGGACTAGCGCCTGGGAGCAGTACTTC. Encoded protein: CASSSGTSAWEQYF.

On this clonotype: A read error may produce the germline difference seen at one junction end. The rearrangement links TRBV29-1 to TRBJ1-2; D call uncertain. The germline V gene encodes CDR1 SQVTM and CDR2 ANQGSEA. The CDR3 totals 11 residues. The CDR3 region is CSIEANYGYTF. Written as DNA, the CDR3 is TGCAGCATTGAAGCTAACTATGGCTACACCTTC.